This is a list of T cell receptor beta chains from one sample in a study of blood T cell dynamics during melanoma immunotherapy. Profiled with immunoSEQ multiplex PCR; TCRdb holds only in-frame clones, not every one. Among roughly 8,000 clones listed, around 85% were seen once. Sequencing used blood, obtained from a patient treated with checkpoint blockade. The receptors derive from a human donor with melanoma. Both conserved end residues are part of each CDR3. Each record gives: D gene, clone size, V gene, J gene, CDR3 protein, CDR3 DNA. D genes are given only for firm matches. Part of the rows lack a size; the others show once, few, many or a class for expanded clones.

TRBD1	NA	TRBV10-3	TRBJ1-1	CAIKDRDYLNTEAFF	TGTGCCATCAAGGACAGGGACTATTTGAACACTGAAGCTTTCTTT
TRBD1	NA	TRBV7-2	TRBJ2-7	CASSLAGTGIYYEQYF	TGTGCCAGCAGCTTAGCGGGGACAGGGATATACTACGAGCAGTACTTC
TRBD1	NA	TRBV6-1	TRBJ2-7	CASSGIYGDRDSYEQYF	TGTGCCAGCAGTGGGATCTACGGTGACAGGGATTCCTACGAGCAGTACTTC
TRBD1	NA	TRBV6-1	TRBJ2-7	CASSEKYGTALSYEQYF	TGTGCCAGCAGTGAGAAATATGGGACAGCCTTGTCCTACGAGCAGTACTTC
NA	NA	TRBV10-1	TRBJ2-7	CASARRDGGKQYF	TGCGCCAGCGCTCGCCGGGACGGAGGCAAACAGTACTTC
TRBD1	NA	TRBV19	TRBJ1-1	CATTPLTGSTEAFF	TGTGCCACGACACCCTTGACAGGGAGCACTGAAGCTTTCTTT
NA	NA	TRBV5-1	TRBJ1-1	CASSLSTGMNTEAFF	TGCGCCAGCAGCTTGTCCACGGGTATGAACACTGAAGCTTTCTTT
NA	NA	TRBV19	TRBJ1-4	CASSILQRREKLFF	TGTGCCAGTAGTATTCTCCAGCGGCGCGAAAAACTGTTTTTT
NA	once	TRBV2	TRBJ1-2	CASKKTGLDYGYTF	TGTGCCAGCAAAAAAACAGGGTTGGACTATGGCTACACCTTC
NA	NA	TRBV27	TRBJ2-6	CASSLLYGANVLTF	TGTGCCAGCAGTTTATTGTATGGGGCCAACGTCCTGACTTTC
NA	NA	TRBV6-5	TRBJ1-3	CASALRRVSGNTIYF	TGTGCCAGCGCCCTAAGACGGGTCTCTGGAAACACCATATATTTT
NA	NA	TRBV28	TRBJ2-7	CASTRDSSEQYF	TGTGCCAGCACCCGGGACTCCAGCGAGCAGTACTTC
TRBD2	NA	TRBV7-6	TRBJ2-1	CASSPRLAGGRNEQFF	TGTGCCAGCAGCCCCCGACTAGCGGGAGGGAGAAATGAGCAGTTCTTC
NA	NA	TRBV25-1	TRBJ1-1	CASSIIGGWGDTEAFF	TGTGCCAGCAGTATAATTGGGGGATGGGGTGACACTGAAGCTTTCTTT
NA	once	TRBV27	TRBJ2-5	CASSLLARGSEQYF	TGTGCCAGCAGTTTACTAGCGAGGGGTTCGGAGCAGTACTTC
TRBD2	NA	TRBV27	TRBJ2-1	CASSFSGATYNEQFF	TGTGCCAGCAGCTTTAGCGGGGCCACCTACAATGAGCAGTTCTTC
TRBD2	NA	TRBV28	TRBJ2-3	CASSYTSGGLDTQYF	TGTGCCAGCAGTTATACTAGCGGGGGTCTGGATACGCAGTATTTT
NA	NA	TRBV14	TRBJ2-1	CASSHVVGQGSYNEQFF	TGTGCCAGCAGCCATGTCGTGGGGCAGGGTTCCTACAATGAGCAGTTCTTC
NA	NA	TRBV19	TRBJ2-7	CASPMRGRIYEQYF	TGTGCCAGCCCTATGCGGGGGCGAATTTACGAGCAGTACTTC
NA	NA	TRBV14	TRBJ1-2	CASSQVGARGYTF	TGTGCCAGCAGCCAAGTGGGGGCGCGGGGCTACACCTTC
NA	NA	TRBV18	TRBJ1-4	CASSPDMGGAATNEKLFF	TGTGCCAGCTCACCAGATATGGGGGGAGCCGCAACTAATGAAAAACTGTTTTTT
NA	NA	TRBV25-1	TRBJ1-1	CASSPGAAPRLNTEAFF	TGTGCCAGCAGTCCGGGGGCGGCCCCCCGGCTGAACACTGAAGCTTTCTTT
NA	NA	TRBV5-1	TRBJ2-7	CASSLAGSGDYEQYF	TGCGCCAGCAGCTTGGCCGGTTCAGGGGACTACGAGCAGTACTTC
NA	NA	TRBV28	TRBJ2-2	CASTGGYTGELFF	TGTGCCAGCACAGGGGGGTACACCGGGGAGCTGTTTTTT
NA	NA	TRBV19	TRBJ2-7	CASSSGSSYEQYF	TGTGCCAGTAGTTCGGGCAGTTCCTACGAGCAGTACTTC
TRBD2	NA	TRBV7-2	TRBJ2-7	CASSFSGLDSYEQYF	TGTGCCAGCAGCTTCTCGGGACTAGACTCCTACGAGCAGTACTTC
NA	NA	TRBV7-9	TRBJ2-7	CASSLVGYEQYF	TGTGCCAGCAGCTTAGTGGGGTACGAGCAGTACTTC
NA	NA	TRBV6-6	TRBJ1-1	CASFPAVFTEAFF	TGTGCCAGCTTCCCCGCCGTTTTTACTGAAGCTTTCTTT
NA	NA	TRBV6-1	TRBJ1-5	CASSEALPAGASNQPQHF	TGTGCCAGCAGTGAAGCGCTTCCAGCAGGGGCTAGCAATCAGCCCCAGCATTTT
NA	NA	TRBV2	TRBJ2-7	CASSGPSYEQYF	TGTGCCAGCAGCGGGCCATCCTACGAGCAGTACTTC
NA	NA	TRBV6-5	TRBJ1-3	CASSDRSSGNTIYF	TGTGCCAGTTCCGACCGAAGCTCTGGAAACACCATATATTTT
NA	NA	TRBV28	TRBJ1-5	CASTGSYDQPQHF	TGTGCCAGCACGGGGTCATACGATCAGCCCCAGCATTTT